Following are 15 T cell receptor beta chains from one sample sequenced in a study of blood T cells in healthy people across ages. With a J-beta primer mix and a sample-barcoded 5' primer, a second PCR ran about 6 to 11 cycles. TCRdb reanalysed the 5' RACE reads using MiXCR and keeps one entry per CDR3 protein. The sample lists more than 1,400,000 distinct CDR3 sequences, roughly 40% occurring once. The specimen was blood. These receptors all come from a woman younger than 30 in good health.

This sequence joins TRBV10-3 and TRBJ2-3; 9 bases match TRBD1. CDR1 and CDR2 (germline): ENHRY, SYGVKD. The junction had 5 bases not matched to a gene; V was cut back by 5 bases and J by 2 bases. CDR3 length: 15 amino acids. The chain's CDR3 is CAISFGTGHTDTQYF. The CDR3 bases are TGTGCCATCAGTTTCGGGACAGGGCACACAGATACGCAGTATTTT.

This clonotype was picked up a small number of times. CDR3: CASSPLGTSGYNEQFF. The DNA of the CDR3 is TGTGCCAGCTCACCTCTGGGGACTAGCGGTTACAATGAGCAGTTCTTC. The J gene is TRBJ2-1, the V gene TRBV18; the match to TRBD2 covers 11 bases. V gave up 3 bases and J gave up 4 bases; unmatched junction bases: 5. This CDR3 contains 16 residues. Germline CDR1 KGHSH, CDR2 LQKENI.

The CDR3 reads CATTSGTSNTEAFF. CDR3 nucleotide sequence: TGCGCCACCACCTCGGGGACCTCGAACACTGAAGCTTTCTTT. The chain uses TRBV5-1 and TRBJ1-1, with a weak D call TRBD1 (5 bases). Deletions cut 9 bases from V and 1 base from J, with 16 bases between. CDR1 is SGHRS and CDR2 is YFSETQ in the germline V gene. This CDR3 is built from 14 residues.

V gene TRBV4-1 combines with J gene TRBJ2-2, with 8 bases matching TRBD1. Trimming cost V 0 bases and J 5 bases; bases outside gene matches: 8. CDR3 size: 17 residues. Germline assignment: CDR1 MGHRA and CDR2 YSYEKL. CDR3 sequence (DNA): TGCGCCAGCAGCCAAGATCAAGGACAGGGAGGAACCGGGGAGCTGTTTTTT. It is translated as CASSQDQGQGGTGELFF.

The chain joins TRBV12-3 or TRBV12-4 to TRBJ1-1; 12 bases line up with TRBD1. The CDR3 contains 13 residues. With 6 bases clipped from V and 8 bases from J, the junction kept 4 bases outside the gene matches. CDR3 sequence reads: CASRPGTGGEAFF. In DNA form, the CDR3 reads TGTGCCAGCAGGCCCGGGACAGGGGGCGAAGCTTTCTTT.

V is TRBV7-9 and J is TRBJ1-5; possible D gene TRBD1, 5 bases. V was shortened by 4 bases and J by 0 bases, with 16 bases between the two germline ends. The CDR3 consists of 17 residues. From germline, CDR1 is SEHNR and CDR2 FQNEAQ (reference sequence). The DNA for the CDR3 is TGTGCCAGCAGCTCGGGGCAGGTGGCTTTTAGCAATCAGCCCCAGCATTTT. This encodes CASSSGQVAFSNQPQHF.

This clonotype occurred a few times. V and J are TRBV4-1 and TRBJ2-5; no reliable D call. V gave up 0 bases and J gave up 2 bases, with 10 bases separating them. Germline values: CDR1 MGHRA, CDR2 YSYEKL. CDR3 length equals 15 residues. This CDR3 is CASSQEGPIQETQYF. DNA of the CDR3: TGCGCCAGCAGCCAAGAGGGCCCAATACAAGAGACCCAGTACTTC.

This clonotype was counted once. CDR3 residues: CSATEVSRYAQYF. CDR3 sequence (DNA): TGCAGTGCAACAGAAGTTTCCAGATACGCGCAGTATTTT. The V and J genes are TRBV20-1 and TRBJ2-3, with unresolved D. Germline V lookup: CDR1 DFQATT, CDR2 SNEGSKA (reference sequence). The CDR3 extends over 13 amino acids. Between the trimmed V and J ends, which lost 6 bases and 10 bases, there was a span of 20 bases.

The V gene is TRBV27, the J gene TRBJ2-1; TRBD2 agrees at 9 bases. Germline V gene sequence: CDR1 MNHEY, CDR2 SMNVEV (reference sequence). There are 17 residues in the CDR3. V lost 5 bases to trimming and J lost 0 bases; unmatched junction nucleotides: 8. The CDR3 bases are TGTGCCAGCAGTGGCCTAGCGGGATTGAACTCCTACAATGAGCAGTTCTTC. It translates to CASSGLAGLNSYNEQFF.

This clonotype was recorded a few times. The rearrangement uses TRBV10-3 and TRBJ2-1; TRBD2 might be the D (6 bases). There are 13 residues in the CDR3. Germline values: CDR1 ENHRY, CDR2 SYGVKD. V shed 4 bases and J shed 8 bases, with 12 bases lying between them. CDR3 residues: CAISGAPGDEQFF. DNA of the CDR3: TGTGCCATCAGTGGCGCCCCGGGGGATGAGCAGTTCTTC.

This chain connects TRBV12-3 or TRBV12-4 to TRBJ2-5; TRBD1 might be the D (5 bases). The CDR3 extends over 12 amino acids. The V end lost 5 bases, the J end lost 11 bases, and 15 bases lay between the germline ends. This CDR3 reads CASSPTDNEQYF. DNA for the CDR3: TGTGCCAGCAGTCCGACAGACAATGAGCAGTACTTC.

This clonotype was detected only once. V usage is TRBV5-5 and J usage is TRBJ2-3; 8 bases agree with TRBD1. J was trimmed by 2 bases and V by 2 bases; bases with no gene match: 4. This CDR3 region has 15 residues. CDR1 is SGHKS and CDR2 is YYEKEE in the germline V gene (reference sequence). The CDR3 DNA sequence: TGTGCCAGCAGCTTTGACAGGGGTAACACAGATACGCAGTATTTT. Amino acids: CASSFDRGNTDTQYF.

DNA of the CDR3: TGTGCCAGCAGCCCACCGGGGGGGTTGCCCTACGAGCAGTACTTC. Translated: CASSPPGGLPYEQYF. The J gene is TRBJ2-7, the V gene TRBV6-6; 8 bases are a match to TRBD2. The V and J ends lost 6 bases and 2 bases, in that order; junction bases with no gene match: 9. Germline V gene sequence: CDR1 MNHNY, CDR2 SVGAGI (reference sequence). The CDR3 runs to 15 residues.

This clonotype was seen a few times. One end of the junction does not line up with germline, which may come from a read error. The V and J genes are TRBV7-2 and TRBJ2-7, with D possibly TRBD1 on 5 matching bases. The CDR3 sequence is 14 residues long. Germline V gene sequence: CDR1 SGHTA, CDR2 FQGNSA. The CDR3: CASSSGLVSHEQYF. The CDR3 nucleotides are TGTGCCAGCAGCTCAGGGTTGGTCTCCCACGAGCAGTACTTC.

The chain employs TRBV28 and TRBJ2-2; D may be TRBD2 (6 bases). The germline V and J ends were trimmed by 6 bases and 5 bases, with 13 bases remaining between them. The V gene's germline CDR1 is MDHEN and CDR2 SYDVKM. CDR3 length equals 14 residues. The CDR3 region has the DNA TGTGCCAGCAGGCGGGGTTCGGGTACCGGGGAGCTGTTTTTT. Protein product: CASRRGSGTGELFF.